One and the same sample provided the 5 T cell receptor beta chains below, sequenced in a study of T cells in narcolepsy. TCRdb keeps only in-frame clones here, not all; method: immunoSEQ multiplex PCR. The table records roughly 3,100 clones, around two thirds of them present only once. What was sequenced was CD45RA- memory CD8+ T cells from PBMCs. These receptors came from a human donor with narcolepsy.

The chain has TRBV4-1 and TRBJ2-5; no definite D call. V was clipped by 4 bases and J by 0 bases, with 15 bases between them. The germline V gene has CDR1 MGHRA and CDR2 YSYEKL. This CDR3 has 16 residues. As DNA, the CDR3 is TGCGCCAGCAGCCCTGAAGGCTTTCCTTACCAAGAGACCCAGTACTTC. Translated, it gives CASSPEGFPYQETQYF.

The chain joins TRBV7-1 to TRBJ1-6; D is perhaps TRBD1 (5 bases). Being an ORF, TRBV7-1 has a function that is uncertain. The CDR3 contains 14 residues. V lost 4 bases to trimming and J lost 16 bases, with 20 bases between them. The chain's CDR3 is CASSLGQLASPLHF. Here the CDR3 DNA reads TGTGCCAGCAGCTTAGGACAATTGGCTAGTCCTCTCCACTTT.

This rearrangement joins TRBV4-3 to TRBJ1-1; D is ambiguous. Germline-derived CDR1 and CDR2 are LGHNA and YSLEER. The CDR3 has 15 residues. V lost 0 bases to trimming and J lost 1 base, with 9 bases between them. The CDR3: CASSQDGAGNTEAFF. The DNA for the CDR3 is TGCGCCAGCAGCCAAGATGGTGCGGGGAACACTGAAGCTTTCTTT.

Comments on this clone: A read error may produce the germline difference seen at one junction end. This chain connects TRBV5-5 to TRBJ2-3; D unclear. This CDR3 spans 15 amino acids. The germline CDR1 and CDR2 sequences are SGHKS and YYEKEE (reference sequence). CDR3 in amino acids: CASSPSFPSTDTQYF. CDR3 bases: TGCGCCAGCAGCCCCAGCTTTCCTAGCACAGATACGCAGTATTTT. Full variable domain (missing parts from reference TRBV5-5 and TRBJ2-3): DAGVTQSPTHLIKTRGQQVTLRCSPISGHKSVSWYQQVLGQGPQFIFQYYEKEERGRGNFPDRFSARQFPNYSSELNVNALLLGDSALYLCASSPSFPSTDTQYFGPGTRLTVL.

The chain carries TRBV7-8 and TRBJ1-1, with 8 nucleotides matching TRBD1. J gave up 1 base and V 5 bases, and 9 bases lay outside the gene matches. Germline CDR1 is SGHVS and CDR2 is FQNEAQ. This CDR3 region has 16 residues. The CDR3 DNA follows: TGTGCCAGCAGCAACGATCGGACAGGGCCGAACACTGAAGCTTTCTTT. The encoded protein is CASSNDRTGPNTEAFF.